Listed here are 5 T cell receptor beta chains from one sample, sequenced in a study of T cell responses to AZD1222 COVID-19 vaccine. Clones were read by immunoSEQ multiplex PCR, and TCRdb kept only the in-frame ones, dropping some. Found here are some 130,000 clones, 80% to 95% of them singletons; the top ten hold about 3%. Sequencing was performed on peripheral blood, taken on day 0 of AZD1222 vaccination. These TCRs come from an adult in good health.

This chain links TRBV5-1 with TRBJ2-7, with D perhaps being TRBD1 or TRBD2 (5 bases each). CDR3 length: 13 residues. From germline, CDR1 is SGHRS and CDR2 YFSETQ. The V end lost 3 bases, the J end lost 3 bases, and 10 bases lay between the germline ends. The CDR3 DNA reads as TGCGCCAGCAGCTCAGGGACCTACTACGAGCAGTACTTC. Its protein product is CASSSGTYYEQYF.

CDR3 sequence reads: CASSLLSTEAFF. The DNA of the CDR3 is TGTGCCAGCAGCCTTCTGAGCACTGAAGCTTTCTTT. The V call is TRBV3-1 (or the pseudogene TRBV3-2), the J call TRBJ1-1; D gene ambiguous. V was clipped by 4 bases and J by 4 bases, with 7 bases between them. Germline values: CDR1 LGHDT, CDR2 YNNKEL (reference sequence). The CDR3 totals 12 residues.

V and J are TRBV5-6 and TRBJ1-4; 7 bases fit TRBD1. After removal of 4 bases from V and 6 bases from J, the junction contained 9 bases not matched to a gene. The germline V gene encodes CDR1 SGHDT and CDR2 YYEEEE. This CDR3 comprises 15 residues. CDR3 region: CASSVYRGGDEKLFF. The CDR3 coding sequence is TGTGCCAGCAGCGTATACAGGGGTGGTGATGAAAAACTGTTTTTT.

The rearrangement links TRBV30 to TRBJ1-1; a possible D gene is TRBD1 (5 bases). V was trimmed by 0 bases and J by 12 bases, leaving 11 bases between them. The germline V gene encodes CDR1 GTSNPN and CDR2 SVGIG (reference sequence). This CDR3 is 11 amino acids long. CDR3 nucleotides: TGTGCCTGGAGTGTTCAGGGAGGGTCTTTCTTT. Its translation is CAWSVQGGSFF.

CDR3 sequence (DNA): TGTGCCACCAGCAAGGGAGGAAGCACAGATACGCAGTATTTT. Protein product: CATSKGGSTDTQYF. This chain connects TRBV15 to TRBJ2-3; D is possibly TRBD2 (6 bases). Deletions cut 4 bases from V and 0 bases from J, with 8 bases between. CDR3 length: 14 amino acids. Germline V gene sequence: CDR1 LNHNV, CDR2 YYDKDF (reference sequence).